This entry lists 12 T cell receptor beta chains sequenced from one sample in a study of T-cell reconstitution after alpha-beta-depleted transplantation in children. The library targeted TCRbeta and was prepared with unique molecular identifiers. Via MiXCR, TCRdb re-called the PCR reads, giving one row per CDR3 protein. This table holds roughly 300,000 distinct CDR3 sequences, 10% found once. The sample here was PBMCs from the stem cell graft donor, taken from the stem cell graft. Receptors were obtained from a human donor who donated a stem cell graft to a child with acute lymphoblastic leukemia.

The chain employs TRBV4-1 and TRBJ2-7; D is unresolved. The CDR3 spans 11 residues. V lost 8 bases to trimming and J lost 3 bases, with 8 bases between them. Germline V gene sequence: CDR1 MGHRA, CDR2 YSYEKL. The CDR3 nucleotides are TGCGCCAGCGGTCCTCACTACGAGCAGTACTTC. Translation gives CASGPHYEQYF.

The rearrangement uses TRBV10-3 and TRBJ1-1; D not resolved. From germline, CDR1 is ENHRY and CDR2 SYGVKD. V lost 7 bases and J lost 0, with 12 bases in between. The CDR3 is made up of 14 amino acids. CDR3 sequence: CAIKDGVMNTEAFF. The CDR3 nucleotides read TGTGCCATCAAAGATGGTGTAATGAACACTGAAGCTTTCTTT.

This chain connects TRBV6-1 to TRBJ1-1; D unclear. This CDR3 spans 14 amino acids. CDR1 is MNHNS and CDR2 is SASEGT in the germline V gene. V lost 2 bases and J 5 bases, leaving 12 bases between the germline ends. Written as DNA, the CDR3 is TGTGCCAGCAGTGAACCGTTTTTCGTGACTGAAGCTTTCTTT. This sequence encodes CASSEPFFVTEAFF.

This clonotype was counted a few times. V is TRBV25-1 and J is TRBJ1-1; D is unresolved. The CDR3 length is 15 residues. Trimming shortened V by 7 bases and J by 4 bases, and 19 bases separated the two germline ends. The germline gives CDR1 MGHDK, CDR2 SYGVNS. CDR3 residues: CASKELDGPVTEAFF. CDR3 in DNA: TGTGCCAGCAAGGAGTTAGATGGACCGGTCACTGAAGCTTTCTTT.

This clonotype has a handful of counts. The chain couples TRBV12-3 or TRBV12-4 to TRBJ1-2; D may be TRBD1 (6 bases). The CDR3 is made up of 14 amino acids. The V gene lost 5 bases and the J gene lost 4 bases, with 14 bases spanning the gap. CDR3 sequence (DNA): TGTGCCAGCAGTCCTGGACAGTCCCTCTATGGCTACACCTTC. Translation gives CASSPGQSLYGYTF.

This chain joins TRBV29-1 and TRBJ2-1, with D unresolved. In germline, CDR1 is SQVTM, CDR2 ANQGSEA. The CDR3 contains 13 residues. The V end was cut by 5 bases, the J end by 5 bases, with 13 bases between. The CDR3 nucleotides are TGCAGCGTTCGAACGGATACGAACAATGAGCAGTTCTTC. Its protein is CSVRTDTNNEQFF.

This clonotype was picked up many times. The chain links TRBV14 to TRBJ1-5; TRBD1 might be the D (6 bases). Trimming shortened V by 4 bases and J by 0 bases, and 10 bases separated the two germline ends. Germline V gives CDR1 SGHDN, CDR2 FVKESK. The CDR3 length is 15 residues. CDR3 sequence reads: CASSLGGASNQPQHF. CDR3 DNA sequence: TGTGCCAGCAGCCTGGGGGGGGCTAGCAATCAGCCCCAGCATTTT. Complete variable domain (other parts from reference TRBV14 and TRBJ1-5): EAGVTQFPSHSVIEKGQTVTLRCDPISGHDNLYWYRRVMGKEIKFLLHFVKESKQDESGMPNNRFLAERTGGTYSTLKVQPAELEDSGVYFCASSLGGASNQPQHFGDGTRLSIL.

This clonotype was seen only a few times. The chain has TRBV3-1 and TRBJ2-7, with 8 nucleotides matching TRBD2. Looked up from germline, CDR1 is LGHDT and CDR2 is YNNKEL (reference sequence). The CDR3 has 14 amino acids. The junction had 4 bases not matched to a gene; V was cut back by 4 bases and J by 2 bases. CDR3 bases: TGTGCCAGCAGCCCCGGGACTAGAACCTACGAGCAGTACTTC. Residues: CASSPGTRTYEQYF.

CDR3 bases: TGTGCCAGCAGTTGGGGCTCTGGAAACACCATATATTTT. Its translation is CASSWGSGNTIYF. The chain uses TRBV12-3 or TRBV12-4 and TRBJ1-3; D not resolved. The V end was cut by 4 bases, the J end by 0 bases, with 4 bases between. The CDR3 contains 13 residues.

Note on this clonotype: Sequence at one end of the junction differs from germline and may be a read error. The gene calls are TRBV6-2 or TRBV6-3 and TRBJ2-7, with D possibly being TRBD2 (5 bases). This CDR3 spans 14 amino acids. The V gene's germline CDR1 is MNHEY and CDR2 SVGEGT. This CDR3 reads CASSYLDSPYEQYF. The CDR3 nucleotides read TGTGCCAGCAGCTACTTGGACTCCCCCTACGAGCAGTACTTC.

This clonotype was counted many times. The V call is TRBV6-4, the J call TRBJ2-3; perhaps TRBD2 as D (6 bases). The germline V and J ends were trimmed by 6 bases and 10 bases, with 23 bases remaining between them. From germline, CDR1 is MRHNA and CDR2 SNTAGT. The CDR3 covers 15 residues. CDR3: CASSNGDLGPGAQYF. Written as DNA, the CDR3 is TGTGCCAGCAGCAATGGGGACTTGGGGCCCGGGGCGCAGTATTTT.

This clonotype was recorded many times. The chain links TRBV10-2 to TRBJ2-7, with 8 bases aligning to TRBD2. Germline V lookup: CDR1 WSHSY, CDR2 SAAADI. The CDR3 consists of 14 residues. J gave up 5 bases and V 4 bases, and 7 bases lay outside the gene matches. Here the CDR3 DNA reads TGCGCCAGCAGTGCTATAGCGGGACTAAACGAGCAGTACTTC. Protein product: CASSAIAGLNEQYF.